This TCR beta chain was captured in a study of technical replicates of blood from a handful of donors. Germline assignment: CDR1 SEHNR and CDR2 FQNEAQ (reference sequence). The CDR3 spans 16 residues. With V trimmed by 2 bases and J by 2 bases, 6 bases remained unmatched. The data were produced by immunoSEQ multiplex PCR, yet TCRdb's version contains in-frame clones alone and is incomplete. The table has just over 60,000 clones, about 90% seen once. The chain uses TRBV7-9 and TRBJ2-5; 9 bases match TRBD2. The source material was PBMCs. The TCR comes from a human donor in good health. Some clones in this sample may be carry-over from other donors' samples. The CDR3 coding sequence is TGTGCCAGCAGCTTACTTAGCGGGAGCCCACAAGAGACCCAGTACTTC. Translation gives CASSLLSGSPQETQYF.